A selection of T cell receptor beta chains follows, all from one sample in a study of regulatory T cells in long-lasting Graves disease. TCRdb processed the multiplex PCR reads anew with MiXCR; each CDR3 protein has one entry. Among about 540,000 distinct CDR3 sequences listed, about 13% were seen once. This sample also appeared in a second study, on T cells in Graves' hyperthyroidism and ophthalmopathy.

Here the sequenced sample was peripheral blood mononuclear cells (PBMCs), taken at new diagnosis, from a patient treated with antithyroid drugs. The receptors come from a man younger than 40 with Graves disease. Both conserved end residues are part of each CDR3. A D gene is named only where the DNA matches it firmly. A row's size may be missing; if present it is once, few, many or a size class.

V gene	J gene	CDR3 length	D gene	clone size	CDR3 DNA	CDR3 protein
TRBV15	TRBJ1-5	15	TRBD1	many	TGTGCCACCAGCAGAGACGGACAGGGCAATCAGCCCCAGCATTTT	CATSRDGQGNQPQHF
TRBV6-5	TRBJ2-2	19	TRBD2	many	TGTGCCAGCAGTTATTTGGAAGAGACTAGCGGGGTGAACACCGGGGAGCTGTTTTTT	CASSYLEETSGVNTGELFF
TRBV5-5	TRBJ2-3	11	-	-	TGTGCCAGCAGCTTTGGGAATACGCAGTATTTT	CASSFGNTQYF
TRBV30	TRBJ2-3	13	-	-	TGTGCCTGGATGAGGCCCTCAACAGATACGCAGTATTTT	CAWMRPSTDTQYF
TRBV5-6	TRBJ1-1	18	-	-	TGTGCCAGCAGCTTTGATGGACTTCTGGGGGGTGGGAACACTGAAACTCTCTTT	CASSFDGLLGGGNTETLF
TRBV11-3	TRBJ2-7	14	-	-	TGTGCCAGCAGCCCCCGGGGGAGTCCCTACGAGCAGTACTTC	CASSPRGSPYEQYF
TRBV29-1	TRBJ2-3	18	TRBD1	many	TGCAGCGTGGAAGCCCCCAATACAGGGGCGAGCGGCACAGATACGCAGTATTTT	CSVEAPNTGASGTDTQYF
TRBV24-1	TRBJ2-3	16	TRBD1	many	TGTGCCACCAGTGAGACCGGGACAGCCAACACAGATACGCAGTATTTT	CATSETGTANTDTQYF
TRBV20-1	TRBJ2-6	18	-	-	TGCAGTGCTAGAGATCGTGGGCGGAGACGCTCTGGGGCCAACGTCCTGACTTTC	CSARDRGRRRSGANVLTF
TRBV2	TRBJ2-3	14	-	few	TGTGCCAGCAGTGCGGGGGAATTCGCAGATACGCAGTATTTT	CASSAGEFADTQYF
TRBV5-1	TRBJ1-1	14	-	many	TGCGCCAGCAGCTCCGAGGTTGGGAACACTGAAGCTTTCTTT	CASSSEVGNTEAFF
TRBV30	TRBJ2-3	14	-	many	TGTGCCTGGAAGGCAGGTCCCTTCACAGATACGCAGTATTTT	CAWKAGPFTDTQYF
TRBV12-3/TRBV12-4	TRBJ2-1	13	-	many	TGTGCCAGCAGTTTCCGCAGTTACAATGAGCAGTTCTTC	CASSFRSYNEQFF
TRBV7-9	TRBJ2-7	13	TRBD2	many	TGTGCCAGCAGCTTCCCGGGACTAGCTATACCGGCATTC	CASSFPGLAIPAF
TRBV12-3/TRBV12-4	TRBJ1-5	17	-	many	TGTGCCAGCAGTTGGGGGCGAGGGAGGGGGAGTGATCAGCCCCAGCATTTT	CASSWGRGRGSDQPQHF
TRBV24-1	TRBJ2-2	18	-	many	TGTGCCACCAGTGACCAGCATTGGACTAGGGGGCCCACCGGGGAGCTGTTTTTT	CATSDQHWTRGPTGELFF
TRBV6-9	TRBJ2-7	14	TRBD1	-	TGTGCCAGCAGTTACCTCGGGACAGGGGGCGAGCAGTACTTC	CASSYLGTGGEQYF
TRBV7-6	TRBJ2-3	15	-	few	TGTGCCAGCAGAACCAGGGGGGCCAGCACAGATACGCAGTATTTT	CASRTRGASTDTQYF
TRBV13	TRBJ1-2	13	-	few	TGTGCCAGCAGTTTAGGACGGGACTATGGCCACACCTTC	CASSLGRDYGHTF
TRBV20-1	TRBJ2-1	16	-	-	TGCAGTGCTAGAGATTGGTTACACGTCTCCTACAATGAGCAGTTCTTC	CSARDWLHVSYNEQFF
TRBV6-2/TRBV6-3	TRBJ2-7	16	-	-	TGTGCCAGCAGTATGCCCAGGGGAGGAAAGGCCTACGAGCAGTACTTC	CASSMPRGGKAYEQYF
TRBV6-1	TRBJ2-7	13	-	many	TGTGCCAGCAGTGTGGGCGCCCGAGACGAGCAGTACTTC	CASSVGARDEQYF
TRBV10-3	TRBJ2-7	11	-	many	TGTGCCATCAGTGGGAGGGACGAGCAGTACTTC	CAISGRDEQYF
TRBV30	TRBJ2-3	16	TRBD2	-	TGTGCCTGGAGTGTTGGCCTAGCGGGAGGCACAGATACGCAGTATTTT	CAWSVGLAGGTDTQYF
TRBV12-3/TRBV12-4	TRBJ1-2	16	TRBD1	many	TGTGCCAGCAGTCCTCAGGGGGCGCGGCCCCACTATGGCTACACCTTC	CASSPQGARPHYGYTF
TRBV27	TRBJ2-1	18	TRBD1	many	TGTGCCAGCAGTGTAGGGACAGGGGCGTATAGCGGGCCCAATGAGCAGTTCTTC	CASSVGTGAYSGPNEQFF